Listed here is a single TCR beta chain. Its antigen is currently not known. No much larger clone exists at a distance of one base, and base qualities are not known. This entry is derived from a study of regulatory T cells (dated by TCRdb to the late 2010s). With respect to the entire study: Between CD3G-deficient patients and healthy controls, the study compared T-cell receptor beta repertoires in sorted regulatory T cells, conventional CD4+ T cells and CD8+ T cells.

The multiplex PCR relied on 52 forward TRBV primers and 13 reverse TRBJ primers, and amplification bias was corrected through assay-based and computational methods. Within the immunoSEQ assay, multiplex PCR amplified rearranged TRB loci from genomic DNA. Sequencing of the TRB amplicons was done on an Illumina HiSeq platform. In the paper's pipeline: Raw sequences were error-filtered and aligned to reference gene sequences by custom algorithms, then analyzed with the immunoSEQ online tools. The frequencies of productive and nonproductive TRB rearrangements were evaluated among unique sequences as well as among total sequences. Assessment of potential self-reactivity relied on the hydrophobicity of positions 6 and 7 in the TRB CDR3, along with their amino acid composition. Group comparisons used t tests, Mann-Whitney tests or two-way ANOVA run in Prism software. Sourced from immuneACCESS, this table was stored by TCRdb with only in-frame sequences that have V and J called. A share of the clones is absent; for the studies checked, an unresolved V gene accounts for under half, and the remainder has no known explanation. Clone size and the V and J calls come from that table; the DNA yielded D and trimming. Within this sample are 30,000 to 40,000 clones, with approximately 91% of them counted one time only. The ten largest clones add up to more than 2% of the sample.

Reading from cysteine to phenylalanine, the CDR3 counts 15 amino acids. The DNA shown is the 45-base CDR3, in frame from base 1. Germline trimming amounts to 4 bases on V and 8 bases on J, with 6 as the count of junction bases outside the gene matches. CDR1 SEHNR and CDR2 FQNEAQ were looked up in the germline V gene (reference sequence). Evidence of autoimmunity was present in all CD3G-deficient patients, and the autoimmunity was more severe in two of the patients. Patients ranged from 2 to 39 years of age at testing and had reduced naive and increased memory CD4+ and CD8+ T-cell proportions. CD4+ cells were FACS-sorted into CD25-high CD127-low regulatory T cells and CD25-low CD127-high conventional CD4+ T cells. Five to seven individuals with CD3G deficiency were included in the patient group. An international network of physicians across the United States, Europe and Asia provided the patient samples and clinical data. Ficoll density separation was used to isolate peripheral blood mononuclear cells.

Study-wide conclusions, independent of this receptor: Hydrophobic residues at CDR3 positions 6 and 7 were enriched in conventional CD4+ T cells from CD3G-deficient patients, which suggests more self-reactive specificities. Restricted unique TRB V-J pairs and skewed V and J gene usage were observed in patient repertoires, most markedly in regulatory T cells.

What was sequenced was conventional CD4+ T cells sorted from blood. The sequence is built from TRBV7-9 and TRBJ2-1; the junction holds 12 bases that match TRBD2. This clonotype was sampled from a person aged 18 to 29 with CD3G deficiency. The CDR3 reads as follows: CASSSTSGSTHEQFF. The nucleotide sequence is TGTGCCAGCAGCTCGACTAGCGGGAGTACCCATGAGCAGTTCTTC.